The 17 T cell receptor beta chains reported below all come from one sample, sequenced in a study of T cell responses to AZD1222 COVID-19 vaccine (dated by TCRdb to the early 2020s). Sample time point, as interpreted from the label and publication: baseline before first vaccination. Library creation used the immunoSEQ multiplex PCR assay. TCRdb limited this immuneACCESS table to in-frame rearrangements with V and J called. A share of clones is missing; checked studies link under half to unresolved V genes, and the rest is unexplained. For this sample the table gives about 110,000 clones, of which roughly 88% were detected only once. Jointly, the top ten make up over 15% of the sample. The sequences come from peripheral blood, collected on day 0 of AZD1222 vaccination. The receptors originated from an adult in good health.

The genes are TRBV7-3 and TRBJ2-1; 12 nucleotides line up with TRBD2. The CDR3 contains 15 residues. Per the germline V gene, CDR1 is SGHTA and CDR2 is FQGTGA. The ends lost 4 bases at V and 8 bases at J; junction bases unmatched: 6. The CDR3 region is CASSSDGTSGYEQFF. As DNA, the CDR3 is TGTGCCAGCAGCTCGGATGGGACTAGCGGGTATGAGCAGTTCTTC.

CDR3 sequence (DNA): TGTGCCAGCAGTTACTCCATGTTCGGGGGCACAGATACGCAGTATTTT. Translated: CASSYSMFGGTDTQYF. The rearrangement links TRBV6-5 to TRBJ2-3, with D possibly being TRBD2 (5 bases). The CDR3 covers 16 residues. Looked up from germline, CDR1 is MNHEY and CDR2 is SVGAGI. Trimming cost V 0 bases and J 1 base, with 11 bases left between them.

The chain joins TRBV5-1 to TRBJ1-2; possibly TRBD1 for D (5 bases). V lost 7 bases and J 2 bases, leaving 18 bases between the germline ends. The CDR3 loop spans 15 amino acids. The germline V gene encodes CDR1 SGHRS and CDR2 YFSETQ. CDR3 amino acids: CASFPGGELNYGYTF. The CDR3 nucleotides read TGCGCCAGCTTCCCGGGGGGGGAGCTCAACTATGGCTACACCTTC. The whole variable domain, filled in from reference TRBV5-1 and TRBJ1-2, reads KAGVTQTPRYLIKTRGQQVTLSCSPISGHRSVSWYQQTPGQGLQFLFEYFSETQRNKGNFPGRFSGRQFSNSRSEMNVSTLELGDSALYLCASFPGGELNYGYTFGSGTRLTVV.

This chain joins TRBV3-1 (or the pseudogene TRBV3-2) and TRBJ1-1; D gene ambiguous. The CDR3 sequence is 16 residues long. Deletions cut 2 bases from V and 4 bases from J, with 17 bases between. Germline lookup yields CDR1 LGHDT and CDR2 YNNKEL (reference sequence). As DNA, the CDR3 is TGTGCCAGCAGCCAAAGCGTACCAACGTGGGGCACTGAAGCTTTCTTT. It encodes CASSQSVPTWGTEAFF.

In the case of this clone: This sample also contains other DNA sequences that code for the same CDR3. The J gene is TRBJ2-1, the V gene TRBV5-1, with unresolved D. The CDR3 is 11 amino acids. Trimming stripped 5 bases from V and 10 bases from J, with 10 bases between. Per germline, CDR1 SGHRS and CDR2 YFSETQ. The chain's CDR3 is CASSDLGEQFF. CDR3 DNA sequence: TGCGCCAGCAGTGATCTAGGGGAGCAGTTCTTC.

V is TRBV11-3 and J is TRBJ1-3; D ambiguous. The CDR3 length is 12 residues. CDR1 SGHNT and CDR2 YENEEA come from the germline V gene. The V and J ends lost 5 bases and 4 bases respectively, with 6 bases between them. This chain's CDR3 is CASSPAGNTIYF. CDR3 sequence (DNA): TGTGCCAGCAGCCCCGCAGGAAACACCATATATTTT.

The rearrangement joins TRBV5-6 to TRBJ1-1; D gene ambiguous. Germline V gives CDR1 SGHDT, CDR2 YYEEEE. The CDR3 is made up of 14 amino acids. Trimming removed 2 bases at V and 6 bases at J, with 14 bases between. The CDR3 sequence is CASSFQTLGAEAFF. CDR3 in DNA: TGTGCCAGCAGCTTTCAGACTCTAGGTGCTGAAGCTTTCTTT.

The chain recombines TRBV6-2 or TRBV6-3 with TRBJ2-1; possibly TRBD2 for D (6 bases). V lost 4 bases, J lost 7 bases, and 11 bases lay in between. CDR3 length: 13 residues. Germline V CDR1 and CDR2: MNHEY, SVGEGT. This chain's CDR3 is CASSFGTPNEQFF. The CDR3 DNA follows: TGTGCCAGCAGTTTCGGGACTCCAAATGAGCAGTTCTTC.

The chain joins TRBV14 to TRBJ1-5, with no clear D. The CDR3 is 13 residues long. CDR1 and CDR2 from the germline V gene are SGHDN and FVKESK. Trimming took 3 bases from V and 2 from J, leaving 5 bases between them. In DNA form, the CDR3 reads TGTGCCAGCAGCCAGGACGGCAATCAGCCCCAGCATTTT. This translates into CASSQDGNQPQHF.

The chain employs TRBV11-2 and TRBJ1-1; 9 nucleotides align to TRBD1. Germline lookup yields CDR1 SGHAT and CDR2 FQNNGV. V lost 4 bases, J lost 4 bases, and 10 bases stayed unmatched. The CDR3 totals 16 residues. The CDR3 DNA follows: TGTGCCAGCAGCTCGGGGGACAGGGTGCAGAGCACTGAAGCTTTCTTT. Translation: CASSSGDRVQSTEAFF.

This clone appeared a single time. CDR3 in DNA: TGTGCCAGCAGCCCAGACCCACTGAACACCGGGGAGCTGTTTTTT. Translated, it gives CASSPDPLNTGELFF. This chain uses TRBV7-6 with TRBJ2-2; D is ambiguous. The CDR3 has 15 residues. The germline V gene has CDR1 SGHVS and CDR2 FNYEAQ. V dropped 5 bases and J dropped 1 base, with 11 bases sitting between them.

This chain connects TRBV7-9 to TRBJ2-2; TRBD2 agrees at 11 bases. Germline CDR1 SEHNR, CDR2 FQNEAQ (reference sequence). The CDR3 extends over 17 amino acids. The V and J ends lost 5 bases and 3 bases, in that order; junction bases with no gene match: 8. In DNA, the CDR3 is TGTGCCAGCAGCCCCCCGGGACTAGCGGACCACACCGGGGAGCTGTTTTTT. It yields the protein CASSPPGLADHTGELFF.

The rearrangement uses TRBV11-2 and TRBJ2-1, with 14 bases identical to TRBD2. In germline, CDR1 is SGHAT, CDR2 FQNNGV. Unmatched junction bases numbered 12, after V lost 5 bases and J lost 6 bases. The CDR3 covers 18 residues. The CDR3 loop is CASSPRWGLAGVGNEQFF. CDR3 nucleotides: TGTGCCAGCAGCCCCCGTTGGGGACTAGCGGGAGTGGGCAATGAGCAGTTCTTC.

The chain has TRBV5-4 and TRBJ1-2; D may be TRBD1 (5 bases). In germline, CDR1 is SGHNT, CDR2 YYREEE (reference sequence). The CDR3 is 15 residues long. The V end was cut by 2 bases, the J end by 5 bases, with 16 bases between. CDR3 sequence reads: CASSFLRGLRYGYTF. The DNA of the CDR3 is TGTGCCAGCAGCTTCCTGAGGGGCCTTCGGTATGGCTACACCTTC.

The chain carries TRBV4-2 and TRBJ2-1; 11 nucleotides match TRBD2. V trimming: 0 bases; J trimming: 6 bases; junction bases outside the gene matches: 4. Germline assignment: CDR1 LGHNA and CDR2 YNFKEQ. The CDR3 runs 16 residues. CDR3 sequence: CASSQDRLAGTNEQFF. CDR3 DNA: TGTGCCAGCAGCCAAGACCGACTAGCGGGGACCAATGAGCAGTTCTTC.

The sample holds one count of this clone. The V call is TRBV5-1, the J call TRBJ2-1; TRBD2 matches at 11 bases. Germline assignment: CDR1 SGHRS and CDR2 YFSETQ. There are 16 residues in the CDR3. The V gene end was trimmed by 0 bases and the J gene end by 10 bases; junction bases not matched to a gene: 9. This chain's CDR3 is CASSLAGTSGKREQFF. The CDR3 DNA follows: TGCGCCAGCAGCTTGGCCGGGACTAGCGGAAAAAGGGAGCAGTTCTTC.

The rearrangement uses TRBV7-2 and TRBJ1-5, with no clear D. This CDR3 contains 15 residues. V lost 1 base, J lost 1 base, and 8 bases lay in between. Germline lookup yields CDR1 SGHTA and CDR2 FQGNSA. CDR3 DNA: TGTGCCAGCAGCTTAGAAAGGTCAAGCAATCAGCCCCAGCATTTT. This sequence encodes CASSLERSSNQPQHF.